This T cell receptor beta chain stems from a study of blood T cell repertoires in COVID-19. Across the whole study: Donors in the United States, Italy and Spain gave samples during acute or convalescent COVID-19. Sample material is recorded as cDNA or gDNA derived from T cells, B-cell-depleted T cells, or PBMCs.

Per the authors' pipeline: Nucleated cell number was recorded as an estimate derived from reference gene primer amplification. Measured with immunoSEQ multiplex PCR; TCRdb has only the in-frame clones, and not every one. That table gives V, J and clone size, and the DNA gave D and trimming. The sample lists some 40,000 clones; approximately 89% were seen once. The receptor comes from a man in his forties or fifties with active COVID-19. The sample taken for sequencing was peripheral blood.

The CDR3 here is CASSEPGTNNEQFF. The CDR3 nucleotides are TGTGCCAGCAGTGAACCCGGGACTAACAATGAGCAGTTCTTC. The gene calls are TRBV6-1 and TRBJ2-1; TRBD2 matches 7 bases. The CDR3 loop spans 14 amino acids. Losses at the gene ends were 2 bases for V and 5 bases for J; bases not matched to a gene: 3. In germline, CDR1 is MNHNS, CDR2 SASEGT.